A single sample is the source of the 18 T cell receptor beta chains below, sequenced in a study of blood T cell repertoires in COVID-19. This table comes from immunoSEQ multiplex PCR, and its TCRdb copy is limited to in-frame clones, with some not included. In the table there are 44,000 or so clones, less than 85% of which are singletons. Sequenced material: peripheral blood. The source of these receptors is a man in his fifties with active COVID-19.

The chain joins TRBV9 to TRBJ2-1; no definite D call. Deletions cut 3 bases from V and 7 bases from J, with 17 bases between. In germline, CDR1 is SGDLS, CDR2 YYNGEE. This CDR3 has 15 residues. The CDR3 DNA is TGTGCCAGCAGCGCCCAGATTGGCCGTACGAATGAGCAGTTCTTC. Its translation: CASSAQIGRTNEQFF.

This clone showed up just once. CDR3 loop: CASTLPLTGGTGELFF. CDR3 bases: TGTGCCAGCACCCTCCCCTTGACAGGGGGAACCGGGGAGCTGTTTTTT. The rearrangement links TRBV7-9 to TRBJ2-2; the match to TRBD1 covers 9 bases. Germline values: CDR1 SEHNR, CDR2 FQNEAQ (reference sequence). There are 16 residues in the CDR3. J gave up 5 bases and V 7 bases, and 11 bases lay outside the gene matches.

The CDR3, as DNA: TGTGCCAGTAGTATAGGGGGTCAGGGAGGGCATCAGCCCCAGCATTTT. It encodes CASSIGGQGGHQPQHF. V gene TRBV19 combines with J gene TRBJ1-5; possibly TRBD1 for D (5 bases). This CDR3 region has 16 residues. V shed 1 base and J shed 5 bases, with 15 bases lying between them. From germline, CDR1 is LNHDA and CDR2 SQIVND (reference sequence).

The chain combines TRBV28 with TRBJ1-6; D possibly corresponds to TRBD1 (5 bases). CDR1 and CDR2 (germline): MDHEN, SYDVKM. The CDR3 totals 14 residues. The CDR3 loop reads CVWAGRIINSPLHF. The CDR3 DNA is TGTGTGTGGGCGGGACGGATCATTAATTCACCCCTCCACTTT.

The J gene is TRBJ2-7, the V gene TRBV10-3, with D possibly being TRBD1 (6 bases). The CDR3 sequence is 13 residues long. V lost 3 bases to trimming and J lost 4 bases, with 10 bases between them. Looked up from germline, CDR1 is ENHRY and CDR2 is SYGVKD. The CDR3 nucleotides are TGTGCCATCAGTGACCAGGGGACATACGAGCAGTACTTC. Translated, it gives CAISDQGTYEQYF.

V gene TRBV5-6 combines with J gene TRBJ2-5; 10 bases are a match to TRBD1. The J segment lost 3 bases and the V segment lost 5 bases, leaving 4 bases of the junction unmatched. This CDR3 spans 14 amino acids. Germline-derived CDR1 and CDR2 are SGHDT and YYEEEE. Here the CDR3 DNA reads TGTGCCAGCAGGGACGGACAGGGGGAAGAGACCCAGTACTTC. It translates to CASRDGQGEETQYF. Full variable domain (remainder filled in from reference TRBV5-6 and TRBJ2-5): DAGVTQSPTHLIKTRGQQVTLRCSPKSGHDTVSWYQQALGQGPQFIFQYYEEEERQRGNFPDRFSGHQFPNYSSELNVNALLLGDSALYLCASRDGQGEETQYFGPGTRLLVL.

The chain recombines TRBV15 with TRBJ1-2; D is undetermined. This CDR3 region has 15 residues. The V gene lost 3 bases and the J gene lost 7 bases, with 18 bases spanning the gap. CDR1 and CDR2 from the germline V gene are LNHNV and YYDKDF (reference sequence). The CDR3 DNA follows: TGTGCCACCAGCAGGTTGTCGGTAGTCGAGAGTGGCTACACCTTC. Its translation is CATSRLSVVESGYTF.

The rearrangement links TRBV12-5 to TRBJ2-1; TRBD2 matches 8 bases. The CDR3 is 16 amino acids. In germline, CDR1 is LGHNT, CDR2 FRNRAP. J gave up 9 bases and V 0 bases, and 10 bases lay outside the gene matches. DNA of the CDR3: TGTGCTAGTGGTTTGGTACTCCGGGGGGGTCTCGGTGAGCAGTTCTTC. This translates into CASGLVLRGGLGEQFF.

The CDR3 sequence: CASSFSGTPGYEQYF. The CDR3 DNA reads TGCGCCAGCAGCTTTTCCGGGACACCCGGCTACGAGCAGTACTTC. The rearrangement uses TRBV5-1 and TRBJ2-7; tentatively, D is TRBD1 (6 bases). There are 15 residues in the CDR3. V lost 2 bases to trimming and J lost 3 bases, with 15 bases between them. Per the germline V gene, CDR1 is SGHRS and CDR2 is YFSETQ.

This clone appeared once. This sequence joins TRBV2 and TRBJ2-7; the match to TRBD1 covers 8 bases. Trimming took 10 bases from V and 9 from J; bases not matched to a gene: 20. CDR1 and CDR2 (germline): SNHLY, FYNNEI. The CDR3 contains 15 residues. CDR3 sequence: CAIGQGGALDTWQYF. The CDR3 coding sequence is TGTGCCATCGGACAGGGTGGAGCTCTGGATACTTGGCAGTACTTC.

The CDR3 here is CAAGTQETQYF. CDR3 sequence (DNA): TGTGCCGCGGGCACTCAAGAGACCCAGTACTTC. J is TRBJ2-5 and V is TRBV7-8; D perhaps matches TRBD2 (5 bases). Per germline, CDR1 SGHVS and CDR2 FQNEAQ. The CDR3 is made up of 11 amino acids. V was shortened by 11 bases and J by 2 bases, with 9 bases between the two germline ends.

The chain links TRBV12-5 to TRBJ1-4; perhaps TRBD1 as D (6 bases). The CDR3 contains 15 residues. Germline lookup yields CDR1 LGHNT and CDR2 FRNRAP. Between the trimmed V and J ends, which lost 3 bases and 7 bases, there was a span of 15 bases. For the CDR3, the DNA is TGTGCTAGTGGTTTCTCGACAGGCCTTATTGAAAAACTGTTTTTT. Its translation is CASGFSTGLIEKLFF.

The CDR3 nucleotides are TGTGCCAGCAGCCCCAGCGGGGGCGACGATACGCAGTATTTT. Encoded protein: CASSPSGGDDTQYF. The rearrangement links TRBV3-1 (or the pseudogene TRBV3-2) to TRBJ2-3; 8 bases are shared with TRBD2. The CDR3 length is 14 residues. Trimming cost V 4 bases and J 6 bases; bases outside gene matches: 6. The V gene's germline CDR1 is LGHDT and CDR2 YNNKEL (reference sequence).

CDR3 region: CASSLSPGTDTQYF. CDR3 in DNA: TGCGCCAGCAGCTTGTCACCAGGCACAGATACGCAGTATTTT. The chain combines TRBV5-1 with TRBJ2-3, with D uncertain. The CDR3 spans 14 residues. Germline lookup yields CDR1 SGHRS and CDR2 YFSETQ. Trimming left V 1 base short and J 1 base short, with 7 bases between.

The chain links TRBV7-6 to TRBJ2-2; TRBD2 aligns across 8 bases. In germline, CDR1 is SGHVS, CDR2 FNYEAQ. Trimming removed 1 base from V and 1 base from J; junction bases left unmatched: 5. The CDR3 extends over 17 amino acids. The CDR3 spells CASSLDQGLGNTGELFF. The CDR3 DNA follows: TGTGCCAGCAGCTTAGATCAGGGACTAGGGAACACCGGGGAGCTGTTTTTT. Drawing the rest from reference TRBV7-6 and TRBJ2-2, the complete variable domain is GAGVSQSPRYKVTKRGQDVALRCDPISGHVSLYWYRQALGQGPEFLTYFNYEAQQDKSGLPNDRFSAERPEGSISTLTIQRTEQRDSAMYRCASSLDQGLGNTGELFFGEGSRLTVL.

Here the CDR3 reads CASTPGAPGELFF. The CDR3 DNA is TGTGCCAGCACCCCAGGGGCCCCCGGGGAGCTGTTTTTT. This chain links TRBV21-1 with TRBJ2-2; the DNA was not used to check the table's D call, TRBD1. TRBV21-1 is reported as a pseudogene. CDR3 length: 13 amino acids.

The CDR3 sequence is CASSEGQGVGEQYF. For the CDR3, the DNA is TGTGCCAGCAGCGAGGGACAGGGGGTGGGCGAGCAGTACTTC. The chain employs TRBV7-7 and TRBJ2-7, with 11 bases identical to TRBD1. CDR3 length: 14 amino acids. The germline CDR1 and CDR2 sequences are SSHAT and FNYEAQ (reference sequence). The trim removed 5 bases at V and 6 bases at J, leaving 6 bases unmatched.

This clone was found a few times. The chain couples TRBV6-5 to TRBJ1-6; no reliable D call. The CDR3 is 13 amino acids. Trimming took 4 bases from V and 6 from J, leaving 7 bases between them. Germline V gives CDR1 MNHEY, CDR2 SVGAGI. CDR3 DNA: TGTGCCAGCAGTTTGCGCTTTAATTCACCCCTCCACTTT. This encodes CASSLRFNSPLHF.